The clone carrying this T cell receptor beta chain was picked up one time. Its antigen is currently unknown. Sequencing relied on a cDNA template that was reverse transcribed from extracted RNA. The table came from immunoSEQ multiplex PCR; TCRdb's copy has only in-frame clones and leaves some out. The sample lists about 250,000 clones, roughly 63% occurring once. This sample is drawn from a study of CD8+ T cells in alopecia areata. At the level of the study: Patients received oral tofacitinib, 5 to 10 mg twice daily, for moderate-to-severe alopecia areata. Study conclusions and caveats: Patients displayed less clarity in TCR sharing than mice, a finding possibly related to HLA. Uncertainty about whether baseline CD8+ expansion is linked to response remains, with one nonresponder.

The treatment is: oral pan-JAK inhibitor, 5-10 mg twice daily. V trimming: 8 bases; J trimming: 8 bases; junction bases outside the gene matches: 4. Germline-derived CDR1 and CDR2 are MGHDK and SYGVNS. This CDR3 region has 12 residues. The sample in question was CD4+ T cells sorted from blood, obtained at week 52, from a patient treated with tofacitinib. The source is a human donor with alopecia areata. V usage is TRBV25-1 and J usage is TRBJ1-2; 11 bases align to TRBD1. The CDR3 DNA reads as TGTGCCAGCCGGGACAGGGGGTCCGGCTACACCTTC. Its protein product is CASRDRGSGYTF.